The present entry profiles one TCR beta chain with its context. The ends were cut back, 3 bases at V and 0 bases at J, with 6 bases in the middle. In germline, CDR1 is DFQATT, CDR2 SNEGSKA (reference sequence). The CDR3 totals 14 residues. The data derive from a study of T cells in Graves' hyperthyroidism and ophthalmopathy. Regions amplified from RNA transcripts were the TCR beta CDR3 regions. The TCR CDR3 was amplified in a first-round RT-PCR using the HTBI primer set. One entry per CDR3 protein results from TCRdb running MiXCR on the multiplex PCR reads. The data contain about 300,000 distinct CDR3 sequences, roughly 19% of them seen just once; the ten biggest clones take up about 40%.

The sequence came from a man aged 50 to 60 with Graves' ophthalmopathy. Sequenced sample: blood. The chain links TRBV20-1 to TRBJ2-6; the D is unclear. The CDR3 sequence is CSASGDSGANVLTF. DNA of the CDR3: TGCAGTGCTAGTGGGGACTCTGGGGCCAACGTCCTGACTTTC.